These T cell receptor beta chains were read from a single sample in a study of T cell responses to AZD1222 COVID-19 vaccine. This table comes from immunoSEQ multiplex PCR, and its TCRdb copy is limited to in-frame clones, with some not included. The sample holds 80,000 or so clones; approximately 90% are singletons and the top ten take approximately 1.5%. The sequences come from peripheral blood, collected on day 0 of AZD1222 vaccination. The source of these receptors is an adult in good health. CDR3s include the opening cysteine and the closing phenylalanine or tryptophan. The D gene is left open where the match is weak. Size is stated for part of the rows, as once, few or many counts, or as a class when the clone is expanded.

d_call	v_call	clone_size	j_call	cdr3_nt	cdr3_aa
-	TRBV11-2	-	TRBJ2-2	TGTGCCAGCAGCTTAGGGGGGAGGGAGCTGTTTTTT	CASSLGGRELFF
TRBD2	TRBV7-3	few	TRBJ2-2	TGTGCCAGCAGCCTAGCGGGAGGTAACACCGGGGAGCTGTTTTTT	CASSLAGGNTGELFF
-	TRBV5-8	-	TRBJ1-5	TGTGCCAGCAACCTGGGGAGGAATAAGCCCCAGCATTTT	CASNLGRNKPQHF
TRBD1	TRBV15	medium-sized	TRBJ2-2	TGTGCCACCAGCAAGGGACAGGGTGACACCGGGGAGCTGTTTTTT	CATSKGQGDTGELFF
TRBD1	TRBV19	-	TRBJ1-2	TGTGCCAGTAGCGTGGGACAGGTGAACTATGGCTACACCTTC	CASSVGQVNYGYTF
-	TRBV9	-	TRBJ2-1	TGTGCCAGCAGCGTCGGCTCCTACAATGAGCAGTTCTTC	CASSVGSYNEQFF
-	TRBV28	-	TRBJ1-5	TGTGCCAGCAGTTTGGCGGGCCAGCCCCAGCATTTT	CASSLAGQPQHF
TRBD2	TRBV3-1/TRBV3-2	-	TRBJ2-1	TGTGCCAGCAGCCCGACTAGCGGGAGAAATGAGCAGTTCTTC	CASSPTSGRNEQFF
TRBD1	TRBV18	-	TRBJ1-1	TGTGCCAGCTCAATTACAGGGGGCTATGAAGCTTTCTTT	CASSITGGYEAFF
TRBD1	TRBV7-3	-	TRBJ1-1	TGTGCCAGCAGTCGACAGGGGGGGACGAACACTGAAGCTTTCTTT	CASSRQGGTNTEAFF
-	TRBV20-1	-	TRBJ1-5	TGCAGTGCTAGTGGCAGGGAAGGCCAGCCCCAGCATTTT	CSASGREGQPQHF
-	TRBV9	few	TRBJ1-5	TGTGCCAGCAGCGCGGGGGGACTAGGTCAGCCCCAGCATTTT	CASSAGGLGQPQHF
-	TRBV15	once	TRBJ2-4	TGTGCCAGTTCAGCGGCGGAGGTGGGGAACATTCAGTACTTC	CASSAAEVGNIQYF
-	TRBV12-3/TRBV12-4	-	TRBJ2-2	TGTGCCAGCAGTTTAGGCACCGGGGAGCTGTTTTTT	CASSLGTGELFF
-	TRBV10-3	-	TRBJ2-6	TGTGCCATCAGGACGGGCTTACTAATCCTCTCTGGGGCCAACGTCCTGACTTTC	CAIRTGLLILSGANVLTF
TRBD2	TRBV11-3	-	TRBJ2-1	TGTGCCAGCAGCTGGGGACTAGCGGGAGTTTTTGATGAGCAGTTCTTC	CASSWGLAGVFDEQFF
TRBD1	TRBV7-9	-	TRBJ1-6	TGTGCCAGCAGCCCGGGACAGGGAGATTCACCCCTCCACTTT	CASSPGQGDSPLHF
-	TRBV7-9	-	TRBJ2-2	TGTGCCAGCAGCGGGAACAGGGTGTCGAACACCGGGGAGCTGTTTTTT	CASSGNRVSNTGELFF
-	TRBV21-1	-	TRBJ1-2	TGTGCCAGCAGCAACGGAAGACCTACCTATGGCTACACCTTC	CASSNGRPTYGYTF
-	TRBV7-3	-	TRBJ1-2	TGTGCCAGCAGCCCCCAGGGTTACTATGGCTACACCTTC	CASSPQGYYGYTF
TRBD2	TRBV24-1	-	TRBJ2-5	TGTGCCACCAGTGCAAGCGCGGGGGGGAAAGAGACCCAGTACTTC	CATSASAGGKETQYF
-	TRBV10-3	once	TRBJ2-7	TGTGCCATCAGTGACGGGGAGGACTACGAGCAGTACTTC	CAISDGEDYEQYF
-	TRBV18	-	TRBJ2-2	TGTGCCAGCTCGCCCAACCTAGGGGACTTTGCCGGGGAGCTGTTTTTT	CASSPNLGDFAGELFF
TRBD1	TRBV11-2	-	TRBJ2-1	TGTGCCAGCAGCTTTGGACAGGACTTCTACAATGAGCAGTTCTTC	CASSFGQDFYNEQFF
-	TRBV6-2/TRBV6-3	-	TRBJ2-5	TGTGCCAGCAGTGGGGTAGGTCGCCTCCAAGAGACCCAGTACTTC	CASSGVGRLQETQYF
-	TRBV10-3	once	TRBJ1-2	TGTGCCATCAGTGGGGGGACGTATGATGGCTACACCTTC	CAISGGTYDGYTF
-	TRBV18	-	TRBJ1-4	TGTGCCAGCTCACCACTCCTCACGGAAACTAATGAAAAACTGTTTTTT	CASSPLLTETNEKLFF
-	TRBV6-5	-	TRBJ2-7	TGTGCCAGCAGTTACGGAGCTGGACCCTCCTACGAGCAGTACTTC	CASSYGAGPSYEQYF